The entry below gives a single T cell receptor (beta chain) sequence along with its context. Its antigen is unknown. Clones were sequenced by immunoSEQ multiplex PCR, and TCRdb holds only the in-frame ones, with some missing. The sample includes 76,000 or so clones, around four fifths seen only once; the top ten take less than 40%. V gave up 2 bases and J gave up 8 bases, with 13 bases separating them. Per germline, CDR1 ENHRY and CDR2 SYGVKD. The CDR3 length is 14 residues. This specimen belongs to a study of cytotoxic CD8 clonotypes in ibrutinib-treated CLL. Overall study context: Among the patients, over 9 presented as relapsed/refractory and about 15 as treatment-naive; 17 to 18 showed unmutated IGHV.

Study-wide findings and caveats: Public clonotypes were uncommon and contracted or stayed stable on treatment.

This sequence originates from a human donor with chronic lymphocytic leukemia. Here the sequenced sample was PBMCs, taken after 24 months of ibrutinib treatment. The chain employs TRBV10-3 and TRBJ2-4; tentatively, D is TRBD1 (6 bases). The CDR3 sequence is CAISEAYREYIQYF. The CDR3 DNA sequence: TGTGCCATCAGTGAGGCTTACAGGGAGTACATTCAGTACTTC.